The 5 T cell receptor beta chains given below trace back to one sample, sequenced in a study of T cell changes during pregnancy in multiple sclerosis. The method was immunoSEQ multiplex PCR; TCRdb's version includes in-frame clones alone and lacks a portion of them. The repertoire holds tens of thousands of clones, with approximately 92% as singletons. What was sequenced was peripheral blood. Receptor source: a female donor with multiple sclerosis, enrolled in a pregnancy study.

The chain links TRBV13 to TRBJ2-5, with 9 bases lining up with TRBD1. The CDR3 is 15 amino acids. CDR1 is PRHDT and CDR2 is FYEKMQ in the germline V gene (reference sequence). The trim removed 4 bases at V and 3 bases at J, leaving 6 bases unmatched. CDR3 sequence (DNA): TGTGCCAGCAGCTGGACAGGGGCTGTGAAAGAGACCCAGTACTTC. This codes for CASSWTGAVKETQYF.

CDR3 sequence (DNA): TGTGCCAGCAGAGCTGACAGGGGACTAGATACGCAGTATTTT. Translated: CASRADRGLDTQYF. This sequence joins TRBV6-5 and TRBJ2-3; 8 nucleotides match TRBD1. The CDR3 covers 14 residues. Germline CDR1 reads MNHEY; CDR2 reads SVGAGI. Losses at the gene ends were 6 bases for V and 5 bases for J; bases not matched to a gene: 7.

The chain combines TRBV9 with TRBJ2-7; possible D gene TRBD2, 7 bases. CDR1 is SGDLS and CDR2 is YYNGEE in the germline V gene. The CDR3 length is 14 residues. Deletions cut 3 bases from V and 2 bases from J, with 12 bases between. Written as DNA, the CDR3 is TGTGCCAGCAGCGCTCGGGGGGCTACCTACGAGCAGTACTTC. Translating gives CASSARGATYEQYF.

This clone has only one observation. The rearrangement joins TRBV28 to TRBJ2-5; D perhaps matches TRBD2 (6 bases). The germline gives CDR1 MDHEN, CDR2 SYDVKM. The CDR3 runs 13 residues. Trimming shortened V by 6 bases and J by 2 bases, and 10 bases separated the two germline ends. The CDR3 DNA reads as TGTGCCAGCAGCGCCGGGACTCAAGAGACCCAGTACTTC. This encodes CASSAGTQETQYF.

This clone was counted a few times. The V call is TRBV28, the J call TRBJ1-1; D ambiguous. V was pared by 2 bases and J by 4 bases, with 14 bases between. CDR1 and CDR2 (germline): MDHEN, SYDVKM. This CDR3 has 15 residues. CDR3 sequence: CASSLVALWGTEAFF. In nucleotides, the CDR3 is TGTGCCAGCAGTTTAGTCGCGTTATGGGGCACTGAAGCTTTCTTT. Based on the CDR3 plus reference TRBV28 and TRBJ1-1, the full variable domain is DVKVTQSSRYLVKRTGEKVFLECVQDMDHENMFWYRQDPGLGLRLIYFSYDVKMKEKGDIPEGYSVSREKKERFSLILESASTNQTSMYLCASSLVALWGTEAFFGQGTRLTVV.